Listed below are T cell receptor beta chains from one sample, sequenced in a study of blood T cell repertoires in COVID-19. Repertoires were generated with immunoSEQ multiplex PCR, while TCRdb's copy carries only in-frame clones and drops some. The sample lists about 43,000 clones, 65% to 85% occurring once. The specimen was peripheral blood. The receptors here all came from an elderly man in a cohort sampled during active COVID-19. The CDR3 runs from the conserved cysteine through the conserved F or W. A D gene is named only where the DNA matches it firmly. Only some rows state a clone size, as once, few, many or a class for expanded clones.

- TRBJ2-3 TRBV25-1 - CASSPQGGVGTQYF TGTGCCAGCAGTCCACAGGGGGGGGTCGGTACGCAGTATTTT
- TRBJ1-1 TRBV3-1/TRBV3-2 - CASSHKTGTEAFF TGTGCCAGCAGCCACAAAACCGGGACAGAAGCTTTCTTT
- TRBJ1-3 TRBV28 - CASAGGGAGGNTIYF TGTGCCAGCGCGGGGGGAGGGGCGGGCGGAAACACCATATATTTT
TRBD1 TRBJ1-4 TRBV2 - CASSERTGANEKLFF TGTGCCAGCAGTGAAAGGACAGGAGCAAATGAAAAACTGTTTTTT
- TRBJ1-4 TRBV2 - CASRPEQLSNEKLFF TGTGCCAGCAGACCAGAACAGTTGTCTAATGAAAAACTGTTTTTT
- TRBJ2-1 TRBV7-2 - CASSRKVAVSSYNEQFF TGTGCCAGCAGCCGGAAAGTAGCGGTTAGCTCCTACAATGAGCAGTTCTTC
TRBD1 TRBJ2-1 TRBV5-1 - CASSRSGGSYNEQFF TGCGCCAGCAGCAGGTCAGGGGGCTCGTACAATGAGCAGTTCTTC
- TRBJ2-1 TRBV18 - CASSPGTGAYNEQFF TGTGCCAGCTCACCTGGGACGGGGGCCTACAATGAGCAGTTCTTC
- TRBJ1-2 TRBV28 - CASSLPPGSGGRVGYTF TGTGCCAGCAGTTTACCACCCGGAAGCGGGGGGCGCGTGGGCTACACCTTC
- TRBJ2-7 TRBV5-1 - CASSLEQGPYEQYF TGCGCCAGCAGCTTGGAACAGGGTCCCTACGAGCAGTACTTC
TRBD2 TRBJ2-3 TRBV30 - CAWSGGNNQPQYF TGTGCCTGGTCCGGGGGGAACAATCAGCCCCAGTATTTT
TRBD1 TRBJ2-7 TRBV6-5 - CASIQTGGPYEQYF TGTGCCAGCATTCAAACAGGGGGTCCCTACGAGCAGTACTTC
- TRBJ2-5 TRBV10-3 - CAISEPGKETQYF TGTGCCATCAGTGAGCCAGGGAAAGAGACCCAGTACTTC
TRBD2 TRBJ2-3 TRBV13 once CASSLGGSGNTQYF TGTGCCAGCAGCTTAGGCGGGAGCGGGAATACGCAGTATTTT
- TRBJ1-2 TRBV27 - CASSLLGRGGYYTF TGTGCCAGCAGTTTATTGGGGCGGGGAGGCTACTACACCTTC
TRBD1 TRBJ1-1 TRBV7-9 once CASSFRDRGREAFF TGTGCCAGCAGCTTTCGGGACAGGGGTCGTGAAGCTTTCTTT
- TRBJ1-4 TRBV5-1 - CASSSTATNEKLFF TGCGCCAGCAGCTCGACAGCAACTAATGAAAAACTGTTTTTT
TRBD1 TRBJ1-5 TRBV5-8 - CASAPTQGWYQPQHF TGTGCCAGCGCCCCTACACAGGGGTGGTATCAGCCCCAGCATTTT
TRBD2 TRBJ2-3 TRBV27 few CASRPVTSGSDTQYF TGTGCCAGCAGGCCTGTGACTAGCGGGTCAGATACGCAGTATTTT
- TRBJ1-1 TRBV19 - CASNPGGGLALNTEAFF TGTGCCAGTAACCCGGGGGGGGGCCTGGCCCTGAACACTGAAGCTTTCTTT
- TRBJ2-7 TRBV4-1 - CASSPRGGQDEQYF TGCGCCAGCAGCCCGCGGGGTGGCCAGGACGAGCAGTACTTC
TRBD1 TRBJ1-2 TRBV27 - CASSTRQGISNYGYTF TGTGCCAGCAGTACCCGACAGGGTATAAGCAACTATGGCTACACCTTC
TRBD1 TRBJ1-5 TRBV23-1 - CASRPAGRGPEDSNQPQHF TGCGCCAGCCGCCCCGCGGGCAGGGGGCCTGAGGATAGCAATCAGCCCCAGCATTTT
TRBD2 TRBJ2-1 TRBV12-5 - CASGFPRGGSSYNEQFF TGTGCTAGTGGTTTCCCCCGGGGGGGCTCGTCCTACAATGAGCAGTTCTTC
- TRBJ2-2 TRBV5-1 - CASSLGFLSTGELFF TGCGCCAGCAGCTTGGGGTTCCTTAGCACCGGGGAGCTGTTTTTT
TRBD2 TRBJ2-3 TRBV15 - CATSARLAGGSSTDTQYF TGTGCCACCAGCGCCCGACTAGCGGGAGGGTCAAGCACAGATACGCAGTATTTT
- TRBJ2-2 TRBV9 - CASSPGLSGELFF TGTGCCAGCAGCCCGGGTCTAAGCGGGGAGCTGTTTTTT
- TRBJ2-7 TRBV7-9 - CASSTDSVEQYF TGTGCCAGCAGCACAGACAGCGTCGAGCAGTACTTC
TRBD1 TRBJ1-2 TRBV28 - CASKPPGQTYGYTF TGTGCCAGCAAGCCCCCGGGACAGACCTATGGCTACACCTTC
- TRBJ1-1 TRBV28 - CASSEPGVLNTEAFF TGTGCCAGCAGTGAACCAGGGGTGCTGAACACTGAAGCTTTCTTT
- TRBJ1-2 TRBV28 few CASSFAGGAYGYTF TGTGCCAGCAGTTTTGCGGGGGGCGCTTATGGCTACACCTTC
- TRBJ2-7 TRBV3-1/TRBV3-2 - CASSQGGFGEQYF TGTGCCAGCAGCCAAGGCGGCTTCGGCGAGCAGTACTTC
TRBD1 TRBJ2-2 TRBV23-1 many CASGDRAGELFF TGCGCCAGCGGGGACAGGGCCGGGGAGCTGTTTTTT
- TRBJ2-7 TRBV18 - CASSPPSSYEQYF TGTGCCAGCTCACCACCGAGCTCCTACGAGCAGTACTTC
TRBD2 TRBJ2-3 TRBV3-1/TRBV3-2 once CASSQDLGPGLALDTQYF TGTGCCAGCAGCCAAGATCTAGGCCCGGGACTAGCTTTGGATACGCAGTATTTT
TRBD2 TRBJ2-7 TRBV6-4 - CASRGLAGVKEQYF TGTGCCAGCAGGGGACTAGCGGGAGTCAAGGAGCAGTACTTC
TRBD1 TRBJ1-1 TRBV3-1/TRBV3-2 - CASSPLYRGSEAFF TGTGCCAGCAGCCCCCTCTACAGGGGATCTGAAGCTTTCTTT
TRBD1 TRBJ2-3 TRBV5-6 once CASSLGGQGALDTQYF TGTGCCAGCAGCTTGGGTGGACAGGGGGCTCTAGATACGCAGTATTTT
TRBD1 TRBJ2-7 TRBV5-4 - CASSPTGSSYEQYF TGTGCCAGCAGCCCGACAGGGTCATCCTACGAGCAGTACTTC
- TRBJ2-7 TRBV30 - CAWSPGSNEQYF TGTGCCTGGAGCCCAGGTTCCAACGAGCAGTACTTC
TRBD1 TRBJ2-7 TRBV6-6 - CASSATTGGSYEQYF TGTGCCAGCAGTGCTACGACAGGGGGGTCCTACGAGCAGTACTTC
- TRBJ2-7 TRBV12-3/TRBV12-4 - CASSYGEGDQYF TGTGCCAGCAGCTACGGTGAGGGGGATCAGTACTTC
TRBD1 TRBJ2-7 TRBV28 - CASSPKGQGWVAQYF TGTGCCAGCAGTCCCAAGGGACAGGGATGGGTTGCGCAGTACTTC
- TRBJ2-1 TRBV29-1 - CSVQVGSEQFF TGCAGCGTTCAGGTCGGGAGTGAGCAGTTCTTC
TRBD1 TRBJ2-1 TRBV14 - CASSPGGTGRHEQFF TGTGCCAGCAGCCCCGGAGGGACAGGGCGACATGAGCAGTTCTTC
- TRBJ2-1 TRBV19 - CASSMASDTNNEQFF TGTGCCAGTAGTATGGCCTCGGACACCAACAATGAGCAGTTCTTC
- TRBJ1-6 TRBV7-9 - CASSPKFGQSSYNSPLHF TGTGCCAGCAGCCCCAAATTTGGGCAGAGCTCCTATAATTCACCCCTCCACTTT
TRBD1 TRBJ1-5 TRBV4-1 - CASSQAEGQGINQPQHF TGCGCCAGCAGCCAAGCGGAGGGACAGGGAATTAATCAGCCCCAGCATTTT
TRBD1 TRBJ2-5 TRBV6-5 - CASTRDREVQETQYF TGTGCCAGCACCAGGGACAGGGAGGTGCAAGAGACCCAGTACTTC
- TRBJ1-5 TRBV19 - CASWWGGNQPQHF TGTGCCAGTTGGTGGGGGGGAAATCAGCCCCAGCATTTT
- TRBJ2-1 TRBV7-7 - CASSLTPTISAANEQFF TGTGCCAGCAGCCTCACGCCGACCATCTCCGCGGCCAATGAGCAGTTCTTC
- TRBJ1-1 TRBV10-3 - CATRDTEAFF TGTGCCACCCGGGACACTGAAGCTTTCTTT
- TRBJ1-5 TRBV7-8 - CASSFGGGDDQPQHF TGTGCCAGCAGCTTTGGAGGAGGGGACGATCAGCCCCAGCATTTT
TRBD2 TRBJ2-7 TRBV10-3 - CAISESRGLAGAFEQYF TGTGCCATCAGTGAGTCCCGCGGACTAGCGGGAGCGTTCGAGCAGTACTTC
- TRBJ2-3 TRBV27 - CASSRSRTDTQYF TGTGCCAGCAGCCGGTCCCGCACAGATACGCAGTATTTT
TRBD1 TRBJ2-5 TRBV28 - CASSSGTGETQYF TGTGCCAGCAGTTCCGGGACAGGAGAGACCCAGTACTTC
TRBD2 TRBJ2-7 TRBV7-2 - CASSDGTSGRGREQYF TGTGCCAGCAGCGACGGGACTAGCGGGAGGGGGCGAGAGCAGTACTTC
TRBD1 TRBJ2-7 TRBV5-1 - CASSSNRGSSYEQYF TGCGCCAGCAGCTCGAACAGGGGGAGCTCCTACGAGCAGTACTTC
TRBD2 TRBJ2-1 TRBV6-1 - CASSDLGLALNYNEQFF TGTGCCAGCAGTGATCTGGGACTAGCATTAAACTACAATGAGCAGTTCTTC
TRBD2 TRBJ2-3 TRBV28 - CASSLVLAGGQDTQYF TGTGCCAGCAGTTTGGTCCTAGCGGGAGGCCAAGATACGCAGTATTTT